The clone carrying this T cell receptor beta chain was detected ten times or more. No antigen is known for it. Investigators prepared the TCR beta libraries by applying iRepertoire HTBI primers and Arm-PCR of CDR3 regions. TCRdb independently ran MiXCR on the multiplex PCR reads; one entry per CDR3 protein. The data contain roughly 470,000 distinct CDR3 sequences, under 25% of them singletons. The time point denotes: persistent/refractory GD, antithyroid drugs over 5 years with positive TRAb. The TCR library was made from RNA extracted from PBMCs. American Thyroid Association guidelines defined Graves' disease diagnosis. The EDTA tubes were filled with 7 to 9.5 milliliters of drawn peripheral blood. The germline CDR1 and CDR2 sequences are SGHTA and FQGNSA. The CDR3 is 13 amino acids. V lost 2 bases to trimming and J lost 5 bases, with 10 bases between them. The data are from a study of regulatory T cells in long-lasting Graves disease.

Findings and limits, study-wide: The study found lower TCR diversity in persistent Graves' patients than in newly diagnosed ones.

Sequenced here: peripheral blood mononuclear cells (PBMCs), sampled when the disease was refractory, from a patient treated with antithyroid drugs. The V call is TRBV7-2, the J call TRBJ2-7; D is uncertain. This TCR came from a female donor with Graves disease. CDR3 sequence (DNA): TGTGCCAGCAGCTTAAAGGAACAGAACGAGCAGTACTTC. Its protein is CASSLKEQNEQYF.